These T cell receptor beta chains were read from a single sample in a study of CD8 T cells in ankylosing spondylitis. MiXCR, applied by TCRdb to the 5' RACE reads, yields one record per CDR3 protein. The top ten hold approximately 1% of the sample, which has approximately 440,000 distinct CDR3 sequences, 17% seen once. The sample consisted of blood, either unsorted or a sorted T cell fraction (not recorded which). These receptors all stem from a male donor with ankylosing spondylitis. Each CDR3 is given without its conserved first and last residue.

j_gene | v_gene | CDR3aa
TRBJ1-1 | TRBV12-3/TRBV12-4 | ASRDPGEAEAF
TRBJ2-2 | TRBV6-1 | ASRPRRGPVYANTGELF
TRBJ1-6 | TRBV5-1 | ASSLVYNSPLH
TRBJ1-5 | TRBV15 | ATSRVNQPQH
TRBJ1-1 | TRBV9 | ASSDPQGMRTEAF
TRBJ1-1 | TRBV7-9 | ASNRAGNTEAF
TRBJ2-7 | TRBV12-3/TRBV12-4 | ASSKGTYEQY
TRBJ2-1 | TRBV11-1 | ASSSGTSGTPYNEQF
TRBJ1-5 | TRBV12-3/TRBV12-4 | ASSPTDRRQPQH
TRBJ2-7 | TRBV6-6 | ASSYNYEQY
TRBJ1-3 | TRBV12-3/TRBV12-4 | ASSPTSAGSSGNTIY
TRBJ2-1 | TRBV25-1 | ASSASSGPQGTEQF
TRBJ2-4 | TRBV11-1 | ASSLRTENIQY
TRBJ1-2 | TRBV28 | ASSPGDRVNGYT
TRBJ1-2 | TRBV5-1 | ASSLTDYGYT
TRBJ2-1 | TRBV7-2 | ASSLEFSSNEQF
TRBJ2-7 | TRBV7-8 | ASQLRQGSEQY
TRBJ2-7 | TRBV10-3 | AIGLAGSYEQY
TRBJ1-1 | TRBV2 | ASTRRAEAF
TRBJ2-1 | TRBV28 | ASSSPGGTYNEQF
TRBJ1-2 | TRBV20-1 | SASLSTPYGYT
TRBJ1-3 | TRBV20-1 | SALAGAAGNTIY